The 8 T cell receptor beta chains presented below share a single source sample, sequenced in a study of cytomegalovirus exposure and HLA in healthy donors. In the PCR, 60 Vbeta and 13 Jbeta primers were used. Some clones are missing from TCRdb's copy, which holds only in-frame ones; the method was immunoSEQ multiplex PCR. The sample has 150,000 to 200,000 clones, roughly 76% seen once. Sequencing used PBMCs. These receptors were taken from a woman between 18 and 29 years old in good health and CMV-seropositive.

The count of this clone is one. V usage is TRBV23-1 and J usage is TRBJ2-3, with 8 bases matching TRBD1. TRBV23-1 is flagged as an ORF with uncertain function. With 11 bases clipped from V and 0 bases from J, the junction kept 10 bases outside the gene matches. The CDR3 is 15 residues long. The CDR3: CAGTDRATSTDTQYF. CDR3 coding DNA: TGCGCCGGAACGGACAGGGCCACGAGCACAGATACGCAGTATTTT.

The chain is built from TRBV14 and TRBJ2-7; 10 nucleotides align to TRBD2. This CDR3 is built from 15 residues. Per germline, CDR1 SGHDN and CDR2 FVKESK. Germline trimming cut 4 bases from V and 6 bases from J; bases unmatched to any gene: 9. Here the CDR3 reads CASSPQLAGSGEQYF. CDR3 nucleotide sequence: TGTGCCAGCAGCCCCCAACTAGCGGGGAGCGGCGAGCAGTACTTC.

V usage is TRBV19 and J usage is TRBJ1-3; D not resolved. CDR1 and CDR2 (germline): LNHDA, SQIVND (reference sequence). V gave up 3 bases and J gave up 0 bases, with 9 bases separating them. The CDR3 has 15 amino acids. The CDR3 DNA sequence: TGTGCCAGTAGTATGCTTTACACCTCTGGAAACACCATATATTTT. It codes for CASSMLYTSGNTIYF. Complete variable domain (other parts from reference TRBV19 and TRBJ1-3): DGGITQSPKYLFRKEGQNVTLSCEQNLNHDAMYWYRQDPGQGLRLIYYSQIVNDFQKGDIAEGYSVSREKKESFPLTVTSAQKNPTAFYLCASSMLYTSGNTIYFGEGSWLTVV.

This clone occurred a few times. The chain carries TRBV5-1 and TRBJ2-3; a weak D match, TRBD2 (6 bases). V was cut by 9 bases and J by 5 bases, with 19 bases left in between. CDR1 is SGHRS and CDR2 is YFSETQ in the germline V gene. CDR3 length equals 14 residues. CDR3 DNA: TGCGCCATTCAGCGGGTCTGGGGAAAAGATACGCAGTATTTT. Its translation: CAIQRVWGKDTQYF.

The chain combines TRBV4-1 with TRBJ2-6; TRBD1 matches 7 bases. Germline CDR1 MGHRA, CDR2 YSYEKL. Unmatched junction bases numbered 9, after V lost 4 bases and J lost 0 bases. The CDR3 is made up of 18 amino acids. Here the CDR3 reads CASSLPTGLISGANVLTF. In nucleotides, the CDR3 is TGCGCCAGCAGCCTACCGACAGGGTTAATCTCTGGGGCCAACGTCCTGACTTTC.

In DNA form, the CDR3 reads TGTGCCAGCTCACCAGGGGTCACAGGAACTGGAAACACCATATATTTT. It encodes CASSPGVTGTGNTIYF. The gene calls are TRBV18 and TRBJ1-3; a weak D match, TRBD1 (5 bases). Germline CDR1 and CDR2: KGHSH and LQKENI. The V end was cut by 2 bases, the J end by 2 bases, with 13 bases between. This CDR3 spans 16 amino acids.

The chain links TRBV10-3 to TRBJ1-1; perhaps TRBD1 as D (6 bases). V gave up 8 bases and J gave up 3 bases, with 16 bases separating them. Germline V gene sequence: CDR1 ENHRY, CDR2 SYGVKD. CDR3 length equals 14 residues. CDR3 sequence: CAIDPRGGYTEAFF. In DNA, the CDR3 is TGTGCCATCGATCCCAGGGGCGGTTACACTGAAGCTTTCTTT.

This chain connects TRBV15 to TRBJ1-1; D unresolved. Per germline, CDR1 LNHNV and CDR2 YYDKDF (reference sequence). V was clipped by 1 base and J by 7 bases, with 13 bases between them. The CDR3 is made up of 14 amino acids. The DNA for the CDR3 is TGTGCCACCAGCAGAGGCGAACGGAGAATTGAAGCTTTCTTT. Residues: CATSRGERRIEAFF.